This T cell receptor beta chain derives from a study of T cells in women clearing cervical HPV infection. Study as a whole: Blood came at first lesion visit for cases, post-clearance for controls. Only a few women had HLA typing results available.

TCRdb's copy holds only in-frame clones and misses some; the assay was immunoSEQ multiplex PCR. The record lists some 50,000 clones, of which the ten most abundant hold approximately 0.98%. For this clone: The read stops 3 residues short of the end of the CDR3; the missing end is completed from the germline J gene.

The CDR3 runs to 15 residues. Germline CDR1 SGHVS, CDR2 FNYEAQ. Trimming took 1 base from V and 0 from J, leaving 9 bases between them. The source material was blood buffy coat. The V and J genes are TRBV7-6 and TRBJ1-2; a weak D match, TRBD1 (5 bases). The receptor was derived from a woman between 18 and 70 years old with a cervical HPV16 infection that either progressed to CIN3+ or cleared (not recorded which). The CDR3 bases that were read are TGTGCCAGCAGCTTAGATGACAGTACTAACTATGGC. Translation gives CASSLDDSTNYG. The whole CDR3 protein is CASSLDDSTNYGYTF.